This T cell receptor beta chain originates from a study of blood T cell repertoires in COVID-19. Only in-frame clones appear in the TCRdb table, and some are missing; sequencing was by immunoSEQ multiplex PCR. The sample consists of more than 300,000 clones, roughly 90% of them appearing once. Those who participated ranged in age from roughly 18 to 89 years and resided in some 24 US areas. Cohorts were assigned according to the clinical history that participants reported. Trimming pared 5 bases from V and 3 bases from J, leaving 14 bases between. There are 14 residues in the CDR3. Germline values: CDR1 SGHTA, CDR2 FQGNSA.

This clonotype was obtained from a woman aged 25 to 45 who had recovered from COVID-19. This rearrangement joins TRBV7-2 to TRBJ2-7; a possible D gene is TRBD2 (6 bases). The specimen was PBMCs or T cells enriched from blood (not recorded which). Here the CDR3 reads CASSLRDWLYEQYF. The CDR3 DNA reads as TGTGCCAGCAGCCTCCGGGACTGGCTCTACGAGCAGTACTTC. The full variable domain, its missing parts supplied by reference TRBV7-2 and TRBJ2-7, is GAGVSQSPSNKVTEKGKDVELRCDPISGHTALYWYRQSLGQGLEFLIYFQGNSAPDKSGLPSDRFSAERTGGSVSTLTIQRTQQEDSAVYLCASSLRDWLYEQYFGPGTRLTVT.